Below are 32 T cell receptor beta chains sequenced from a single sample in a study of a mutant IDH1 vaccine in newly diagnosed glioma. Antigen specificity for these receptors is unknown. Time point noted: week 47, end of study. Each dose of the vaccine consisted of 300 ug of mutant IDH1 20-mer peptide, with topical imiquimod. Data came from immunoSEQ multiplex PCR; TCRdb stores just in-frame clones and leaves some out. This sample has 84,000 or so clones, with 80% to 90% found just once. This sample comprised PBMCs, obtained from a glioma patient whose treatment included an IDH1 peptide vaccine. Every receptor here comes from a man in his forties with glioma.

The J gene is TRBJ2-3, the V gene TRBV6-5; tentatively, D is TRBD1 (6 bases). The V and J ends lost 0 bases and 4 bases respectively, with 14 bases between them. This CDR3 spans 16 amino acids. Germline assignment: CDR1 MNHEY and CDR2 SVGAGI. DNA for the CDR3: TGTGCCAGCAGTTACTCCAGGGGAGCAGTAGCAGATACGCAGTATTTT. This gives the protein CASSYSRGAVADTQYF.

The chain employs TRBV18 and TRBJ1-6; no definite D call. V lost 2 bases, J lost 8 bases, and 10 bases lay in between. The CDR3 loop spans 14 amino acids. CDR1 is KGHSH, CDR2 LQKENI, per germline. The CDR3 DNA follows: TGTGCCAGCTCACCAAAAGGGATCGATTCACCCCTCCACTTT. Translating it yields CASSPKGIDSPLHF.

The CDR3 region has the DNA TGTGCCAGCCAGGACAGGCTCAACACCGGGGAGCTGTTTTTT. It specifies CASQDRLNTGELFF. V usage is TRBV7-6 and J usage is TRBJ2-2; TRBD1 matches 7 bases. Trimming took 8 bases from V and 2 from J; bases not matched to a gene: 5. Germline CDR1 reads SGHVS; CDR2 reads FNYEAQ. The CDR3 is 14 amino acids.

The rearrangement links TRBV7-2 to TRBJ2-7, with D uncertain. The germline gives CDR1 SGHTA, CDR2 FQGNSA. The CDR3 covers 13 residues. Trimming removed 4 bases from V and 2 bases from J, with 9 bases in between. CDR3 in amino acids: CASSSRRTYEQYF. The CDR3 DNA reads as TGTGCCAGCAGCTCGAGACGCACCTACGAGCAGTACTTC.

This clone was detected only once. The rearrangement uses TRBV7-6 and TRBJ2-5; 10 bases are a match to TRBD2. Germline values: CDR1 SGHVS, CDR2 FNYEAQ. There are 13 residues in the CDR3. J lost 5 bases, V lost 5 bases, and 2 bases had no gene match. In DNA, the CDR3 is TGTGCCAGCAGCGCACTAGCGGGGGAGACCCAGTACTTC. Its protein product is CASSALAGETQYF.

This clone has a handful of counts. The rearrangement joins TRBV6-6 to TRBJ2-7; 7 nucleotides line up with TRBD1. J gave up 3 bases and V 6 bases, and 14 bases lay outside the gene matches. CDR1 and CDR2 from the germline V gene are MNHNY and SVGAGI (reference sequence). The CDR3 runs 16 residues. CDR3 sequence: CASRQDTGTASYEQYF. CDR3 bases: TGTGCCAGCAGACAAGACACCGGGACAGCAAGCTACGAGCAGTACTTC.

J is TRBJ2-2 and V is TRBV10-3; D is undetermined. This CDR3 is built from 12 residues. The germline gives CDR1 ENHRY, CDR2 SYGVKD. Deletions cut 8 bases from V and 1 base from J, with 5 bases between. In nucleotides, the CDR3 is TGTGCCATCGACGGGAACACCGGGGAGCTGTTTTTT. Translating gives CAIDGNTGELFF.

V gene TRBV21-1 combines with J gene TRBJ2-4; the table's TRBD2 call for D was not verified on the DNA. TRBV21-1 represents a pseudogene. The CDR3 runs to 12 residues. In nucleotides, the CDR3 is TGTGCCACCCGTTGCCCGGTGAACATTCAGTACTTC. It is translated as CATRCPVNIQYF.

The CDR3 spells CAISELGQGSEQYF. The CDR3 coding sequence is TGTGCCATCAGTGAGCTGGGACAGGGCTCCGAGCAGTACTTC. This chain links TRBV10-3 with TRBJ2-5; 9 positions agree with TRBD1. Near its end, the DNA agrees better with TRBJ2-7, so the J call may be wrong. Looked up from germline, CDR1 is ENHRY and CDR2 is SYGVKD. There are 14 residues in the CDR3.

This chain joins TRBV28 and TRBJ2-7; a possible D gene is TRBD1 (6 bases). Germline V lookup: CDR1 MDHEN, CDR2 SYDVKM. The CDR3 consists of 12 residues. Between the trimmed V and J ends, which lost 7 bases and 6 bases, there was a span of 13 bases. CDR3 bases: TGTGCCAGCATGAAGGGGGAGCTCGAGCAGTACTTC. Amino acids: CASMKGELEQYF.

This rearrangement joins TRBV6-5 to TRBJ1-1; maybe TRBD1 (5 bases). Trimming removed 7 bases from V and 6 bases from J, with 18 bases in between. The CDR3 is 14 residues long. Germline CDR1 reads MNHEY; CDR2 reads SVGAGI. For the CDR3, the DNA is TGTGCCAGCAATGGGGTCCGGGAGGGGTCTGAAGCTTTCTTT. Its protein is CASNGVREGSEAFF.

This clone was counted only a few times. This sample includes further DNA sequences coding for the same CDR3. The chain employs TRBV7-2 and TRBJ2-7; D unclear. CDR3 length: 13 residues. CDR1 is SGHTA and CDR2 is FQGNSA in the germline V gene. Trimming left V 4 bases short and J 3 bases short, with 10 bases between. Written as DNA, the CDR3 is TGTGCCAGCAGCTCCCCCGACGGCTACGAGCAGTACTTC. Protein product: CASSSPDGYEQYF.

This chain links TRBV7-2 with TRBJ2-7; no clear D. V was clipped by 5 bases and J by 0 bases, with 8 bases between them. The length of the CDR3 is 13 residues. The germline V gene encodes CDR1 SGHTA and CDR2 FQGNSA. CDR3 nucleotide sequence: TGTGCCAGCAGCGAGGATGCCTCCTACGAGCAGTACTTC. This codes for CASSEDASYEQYF.

This sequence joins TRBV5-6 and TRBJ2-1; D may match TRBD1 or TRBD2 (5 bases each). Trimming shortened V by 3 bases and J by 3 bases, and 13 bases separated the two germline ends. This CDR3 has 15 residues. Germline V lookup: CDR1 SGHDT, CDR2 YYEEEE. CDR3 DNA: TGTGCCAGCAGCTCTCAGGGTGGGGGCTACAATGAGCAGTTCTTC. Translated: CASSSQGGGYNEQFF.

V is TRBV5-4 and J is TRBJ1-1; 8 positions match TRBD1. J was trimmed by 0 bases and V by 5 bases; bases with no gene match: 3. Germline CDR1 and CDR2: SGHNT and YYREEE (reference sequence). The CDR3 runs to 14 residues. Written as DNA, the CDR3 is TGTGCCAGCAGGCTGGGACAGGTGAACACTGAAGCTTTCTTT. Its translation: CASRLGQVNTEAFF.

This clone has a handful of counts. The chain carries TRBV19 and TRBJ1-5, with TRBD1 as a possible D gene (5 bases). With 6 bases removed from V and 2 bases from J, the gap between germline ends came to 14 bases. Germline V gives CDR1 LNHDA, CDR2 SQIVND (reference sequence). This CDR3 region has 15 residues. The CDR3, as DNA: TGTGCCAGTAGGTTGCAGGGAACAGGCAATCAGCCCCAGCATTTT. Translated, it gives CASRLQGTGNQPQHF.

The rearrangement links TRBV19 to TRBJ1-4, with D uncertain. V was shortened by 3 bases and J by 8 bases, with 10 bases between the two germline ends. The length of the CDR3 is 13 residues. Germline V gene lookup returns CDR1 LNHDA and CDR2 SQIVND (reference sequence). The chain's CDR3 is CASSMGYLEKLFF. The CDR3 coding sequence is TGTGCCAGTAGTATGGGGTATCTAGAAAAACTGTTTTTT.

This chain uses TRBV15 with TRBJ1-2, with TRBD1 matching 8 bases. The length of the CDR3 is 15 residues. Germline CDR1 and CDR2: LNHNV and YYDKDF (reference sequence). Losses at the gene ends were 5 bases for V and 6 bases for J; bases not matched to a gene: 11. This CDR3 is CATSVDRGRFNGYTF. The CDR3 nucleotides read TGTGCCACCAGCGTAGACAGGGGACGGTTTAATGGCTACACCTTC.

This clone was seen a few times. The V call is TRBV30, the J call TRBJ1-1, with D maybe TRBD1 (6 bases). Germline loops: CDR1 GTSNPN, CDR2 SVGIG (reference sequence). Trimming shortened V by 7 bases and J by 4 bases, and 19 bases separated the two germline ends. This CDR3 comprises 14 residues. CDR3 protein: CAFVPRGLGTEAFF. The CDR3 nucleotides read TGTGCCTTCGTACCCAGGGGCTTAGGCACTGAAGCTTTCTTT.

The CDR3 DNA reads as TGTGCCAGCAGTTTATATTTCAGGGCTCAGAGCTACACCTTC. It is translated as CASSLYFRAQSYTF. V usage is TRBV27 and J usage is TRBJ1-2; a weak D match, TRBD1 (5 bases). Trimming cost V 1 base and J 9 bases, with 15 bases left between them. Germline assignment: CDR1 MNHEY and CDR2 SMNVEV (reference sequence). This CDR3 region has 14 residues.

The gene calls are TRBV5-8 and TRBJ2-5; possibly TRBD1 for D (6 bases). The end of the DNA fits TRBJ2-7 better, so the J call may be wrong. The CDR3 totals 15 residues. Germline lookup yields CDR1 SGHTS and CDR2 YDEGEE. Here the CDR3 reads CASSFQQGGAYEQYF. The CDR3 DNA follows: TGTGCCAGCAGTTTTCAACAGGGTGGTGCCTACGAGCAGTACTTC.

A remark on this clone: The junction shows a germline mismatch at one end, possibly a read error. The gene calls are TRBV7-7 and TRBJ2-4; 9 nucleotides align to TRBD2. The CDR3 has 13 amino acids. CDR1 and CDR2 from the germline V gene are SSHAT and FNYEAQ (reference sequence). CDR3 residues: CASSLLAGDIQYF. The CDR3 nucleotides are TGTGCTAGCAGCTTACTAGCGGGTGACATTCAGTACTTC.

This chain uses TRBV7-3 with TRBJ2-3; 7 bases line up with TRBD2. Germline V gene lookup returns CDR1 SGHTA and CDR2 FQGTGA. The junction had 3 bases not matched to a gene; V was cut back by 5 bases and J by 4 bases. The CDR3 loop spans 13 amino acids. CDR3 amino acids: CASSAGGADTQYF. The CDR3 DNA reads as TGTGCCAGCAGCGCTGGGGGGGCAGATACGCAGTATTTT. Full variable domain (outside the CDR3, taken from reference TRBV7-3 and TRBJ2-3): GAGVSQTPSNKVTEKGKYVELRCDPISGHTALYWYRQSLGQGPEFLIYFQGTGAADDSGLPNDRFFAVRPEGSVSTLKIQRTERGDSAVYLCASSAGGADTQYFGPGTRLTVL.

There are many counts of this clone. CDR3 sequence: CASSALDGRTDTQYF. The CDR3 DNA is TGCGCCAGCAGTGCATTGGACGGACGCACAGATACGCAGTATTTT. The chain employs TRBV5-1 and TRBJ2-3; D is unresolved. CDR1 and CDR2 (germline): SGHRS, YFSETQ. This CDR3 is 15 amino acids long. Trimming cost V 5 bases and J 1 base, with 14 bases left between them.

CDR3 loop: CASSFKGYSGNTIYF. The CDR3, as DNA: TGTGCCAGCAGCTTCAAAGGCTACTCTGGAAACACCATATATTTT. This chain uses TRBV11-1 with TRBJ1-3, with D unresolved. The germline gives CDR1 SGHAT, CDR2 FQDESV (reference sequence). The CDR3 is 15 residues long. Trimming cost V 3 bases and J 0 bases, with 9 bases left between them.

This chain joins TRBV5-4 and TRBJ2-5, with D perhaps TRBD1 (5 bases). CDR1 and CDR2 (germline): SGHNT, YYREEE (reference sequence). V shed 1 base and J shed 3 bases, with 13 bases lying between them. The CDR3 is made up of 15 amino acids. The CDR3 sequence is CASSLNPQGEETQYF. The CDR3, as DNA: TGTGCCAGCAGCTTGAACCCCCAAGGGGAAGAGACCCAGTACTTC.

V gene TRBV7-2 combines with J gene TRBJ1-6; D gene ambiguous. Germline CDR1 is SGHTA and CDR2 is FQGNSA. This CDR3 is built from 12 residues. V was cut by 1 base and J by 7 bases, with 2 bases left in between. The CDR3 coding sequence is TGTGCCAGCAGCTTAGTCAATTCACCCCTCCACTTT. Its translation is CASSLVNSPLHF.

The chain carries TRBV2 and TRBJ2-7; tentative D call: TRBD1 (6 bases). Trimming took 9 bases from V and 0 from J, leaving 9 bases between them. Germline V gene lookup returns CDR1 SNHLY and CDR2 FYNNEI. This CDR3 comprises 12 residues. The DNA of the CDR3 is TGTGCCAGAGGACAGAGCTCCTACGAGCAGTACTTC. This codes for CARGQSSYEQYF.

The rearrangement uses TRBV28 and TRBJ2-5; 7 positions agree with TRBD1. V lost 4 bases and J lost 5; bases outside the gene matches: 16. CDR1 and CDR2 from the germline V gene are MDHEN and SYDVKM. This CDR3 comprises 17 residues. In DNA, the CDR3 is TGTGCCAGCAGTTCTGACCCCGAGACAGGGAAACCTGAGACCCAGTACTTC. Its translation: CASSSDPETGKPETQYF.

The chain recombines TRBV2 with TRBJ2-1; the match to TRBD2 covers 7 bases. CDR3 length: 15 amino acids. CDR1 and CDR2 (germline): SNHLY, FYNNEI. V shed 7 bases and J 6 bases; nucleotides not matched to a gene: 12. The CDR3 nucleotides are TGTGCCAGCACCGTCCCCTCTAGCGGAGTCAATGAGCAGTTCTTC. Amino acids: CASTVPSSGVNEQFF.

The chain is built from TRBV9 and TRBJ2-7, with 7 bases aligning to TRBD2. Losses at the gene ends were 0 bases for V and 0 bases for J; bases not matched to a gene: 21. This CDR3 comprises 21 residues. CDR1 and CDR2 from the germline V gene are SGDLS and YYNGEE. DNA for the CDR3: TGTGCCAGCAGCGTAGGGATTTCCGGGACCAAAGCCGTAGCGGGCTCCTACGAGCAGTACTTC. Its translation is CASSVGISGTKAVAGSYEQYF.

The chain has TRBV7-2 and TRBJ1-5, with D possibly TRBD1 on 6 matching bases. The V gene lost 2 bases and the J gene lost 1 base, with 9 bases spanning the gap. Germline V gene data show CDR1 as SGHTA and CDR2 as FQGNSA. There are 15 residues in the CDR3. The CDR3 sequence: CASSLSQGSNQPQHF. The CDR3 bases are TGTGCCAGCAGCTTATCACAGGGCAGCAATCAGCCCCAGCATTTT. Full variable domain (missing parts from reference TRBV7-2 and TRBJ1-5): GAGVSQSPSNKVTEKGKDVELRCDPISGHTALYWYRQSLGQGLEFLIYFQGNSAPDKSGLPSDRFSAERTGGSVSTLTIQRTQQEDSAVYLCASSLSQGSNQPQHFGDGTRLSIL.